The 5 T cell receptor beta chains presented below share a single source sample, sequenced in a study of CD8 T cells in ankylosing spondylitis. TCRdb re-called the 5' RACE reads through MiXCR, storing one row per CDR3 protein. This sample carries approximately 500,000 distinct CDR3 sequences, 12% of them seen once, and the ten largest clones take 6.8%. Antigens for these TCRs are unknown. Whole-study findings and limits: Ankylosing spondylitis blood appeared to be characterized by a TCR beta motif of under 10 highly homologous variants.

Sequencing was performed on blood, either unsorted or a sorted T cell fraction (not recorded which). The receptors here all came from a male donor with ankylosing spondylitis.

The gene calls are TRBV20-1 and TRBJ1-1; no clear D. The CDR3 totals 12 residues. V was pared by 2 bases and J by 6 bases, with 10 bases between. Germline CDR1 is DFQATT and CDR2 is SNEGSKA (reference sequence). The CDR3 sequence is CSARPQRAEAFF. Here the CDR3 DNA reads TGCAGTGCTAGACCACAACGGGCTGAAGCTTTCTTT.

This clonotype has more than one count but fewer than ten. The V gene is TRBV3-1, the J gene TRBJ2-5; a weak D match, TRBD2 (7 bases). The CDR3 length is 17 residues. Germline V gives CDR1 LGHDT, CDR2 YNNKEL (reference sequence). The ends were cut back, 7 bases at V and 2 bases at J, with 23 bases in the middle. The CDR3 sequence: CASTRGAFGFLQETQYF. The CDR3 coding sequence is TGTGCCAGCACCCGGGGGGCCTTCGGGTTTTTACAAGAGACCCAGTACTTC.

The genes are TRBV24-1 and TRBJ1-5; 8 nucleotides agree with TRBD1. CDR3 length equals 16 residues. J was trimmed by 5 bases and V by 3 bases; bases with no gene match: 8. Germline V CDR1 and CDR2: KGHDR, SFDVKD. The CDR3, as DNA: TGTGCCACCAGTGATGGCCCCACAGGGGGTGATCAGCCCCAGCATTTT. Translating gives CATSDGPTGGDQPQHF.

The rearrangement joins TRBV3-1 to TRBJ1-1, with D uncertain. The V end was cut by 1 base, the J end by 1 base, with 4 bases between. CDR1 is LGHDT and CDR2 is YNNKEL in the germline V gene (reference sequence). CDR3 length: 13 residues. The CDR3: CASSQVANTEAFF. Here the CDR3 DNA reads TGTGCCAGCAGCCAAGTTGCGAACACTGAAGCTTTCTTT.

This clonotype showed up just a few times. The chain couples TRBV27 to TRBJ2-4; D not certain. There are 17 residues in the CDR3. V shed 3 bases and J shed 2 bases, with 17 bases lying between them. CDR1 and CDR2 (germline): MNHEY, SMNVEV (reference sequence). CDR3 in amino acids: CASSFQKIGDSKNIQYF. The CDR3 nucleotides read TGTGCCAGCAGTTTTCAAAAGATCGGAGACTCCAAAAACATTCAGTACTTC.